A single sample gave rise to the 25 T cell receptor beta chains below, sequenced in a study of T cells in Graves' hyperthyroidism and ophthalmopathy. Amplification of TCR beta CDR3 regions was performed using RNA transcripts as template. A first-round RT-PCR of the TCR CDR3 used the HTBI primer set. TCRdb re-called the multiplex PCR reads with MiXCR, one entry per CDR3 protein. Of a few hundred thousand distinct CDR3 sequences in the sample, less than 25% are singletons; the top ten hold around a quarter. Sequencing was carried out using blood. These receptors all stem from a man younger than 35 with Graves' hyperthyroidism.

This clonotype was seen many times. The rearrangement uses TRBV20-1 and TRBJ1-5, with TRBD1 matching 8 bases. The CDR3 is 13 residues long. Per the germline V gene, CDR1 is DFQATT and CDR2 is SNEGSKA (reference sequence). The CDR3, as DNA: TGCAGCGTCGGACAGGGTCGCAATCAGCCCCAGCATTTT. Residues: CSVGQGRNQPQHF.

This clonotype has at least ten counts. V and J are TRBV20-1 and TRBJ2-2, with D perhaps assigned TRBD1 or TRBD2 (6 bases each). Looked up from germline, CDR1 is DFQATT and CDR2 is SNEGSKA (reference sequence). CDR3 length: 15 amino acids. Trimming took off 6 bases at V and 5 bases at J, with 19 bases between the two ends. In DNA, the CDR3 is TGCAGTGCCCGAGAGCTAGCGAGGGGGACCGGGGAGCTGTTTTTT. Translated: CSARELARGTGELFF.

This clonotype was recorded at least ten times. The chain recombines TRBV7-9 with TRBJ1-2; perhaps TRBD1 as D (6 bases). Per germline, CDR1 SEHNR and CDR2 FQNEAQ (reference sequence). The CDR3 is 11 residues long. The V end lost 11 bases, the J end lost 2 bases, and 9 bases lay between the germline ends. Here the CDR3 DNA reads TGTGCCGCAGGGGAGAACTATGGCTACACCTTC. This gives the protein CAAGENYGYTF.

This clonotype was seen ten or more times. The chain joins TRBV7-2 to TRBJ1-2; D is possibly TRBD1 (5 bases). Trimming left V 0 bases short and J 8 bases short, with 13 bases between. Germline V gene sequence: CDR1 SGHTA, CDR2 FQGNSA. There are 14 residues in the CDR3. CDR3 sequence: CASSLALRDGGYTF. The CDR3 DNA reads TGTGCCAGCAGCTTAGCGCTCAGGGATGGCGGCTACACCTTC.

In its sample, this clonotype was seen many times. The chain recombines TRBV9 with TRBJ1-2, with D tentatively TRBD1 (5 bases). In germline, CDR1 is SGDLS, CDR2 YYNGEE. There are 15 residues in the CDR3. V gave up 0 bases and J gave up 7 bases, with 16 bases separating them. CDR3 nucleotides: TGTGCCAGCAGCGTAGCCGGACCTGCGCAGGGTGGCTACACCTTC. As protein: CASSVAGPAQGGYTF.

The chain joins TRBV13 to TRBJ1-1; D possibly corresponds to TRBD1 (6 bases). Germline V gives CDR1 PRHDT, CDR2 FYEKMQ (reference sequence). This CDR3 spans 16 amino acids. Deletions cut 5 bases from V and 8 bases from J, with 24 bases between. DNA for the CDR3: TGTGCCAGCAGCCCCCGGGGGCGAGGGGCTGCTACGGAAGCTTTCTTT. It yields the protein CASSPRGRGAATEAFF.

This clonotype occurred many times. V and J are TRBV2 and TRBJ1-1, with D possibly being TRBD1 (5 bases). Germline V gives CDR1 SNHLY, CDR2 FYNNEI. V lost 7 bases, J lost 1 base, and 16 bases lay in between. The CDR3 spans 15 residues. CDR3 region: CASTHAGPPNTEAFF. DNA for the CDR3: TGTGCCAGCACCCACGCAGGGCCACCGAACACTGAAGCTTTCTTT.

CDR3 in amino acids: CASSVDRRWTEAFF. CDR3 coding DNA: TGTGCCAGCAGCGTGGACAGGCGGTGGACTGAAGCTTTCTTT. The chain recombines TRBV11-2 with TRBJ1-1; 7 bases map to TRBD1. This CDR3 is 14 amino acids long. V shed 5 bases, J shed 5 bases, and the junction held 8 bases outside the gene matches. Germline-derived CDR1 and CDR2 are SGHAT and FQNNGV. The variable domain in full, with the rest retrieved from reference TRBV11-2 and TRBJ1-1, is EAGVAQSPRYKIIEKRQSVAFWCNPISGHATLYWYQQILGQGPKLLIQFQNNGVVDDSQLPKDRFSAERLKGVDSTLKIQPAKLEDSAVYLCASSVDRRWTEAFFGQGTRLTVV.

This clonotype occurred many times. V usage is TRBV25-1 and J usage is TRBJ1-6, with 7 bases fitting TRBD1. The V gene end was trimmed by 1 base and the J gene end by 7 bases; junction bases not matched to a gene: 4. In germline, CDR1 is MGHDK, CDR2 SYGVNS. The CDR3 loop spans 15 amino acids. This CDR3 reads CASSEWGTANSPLHF. DNA of the CDR3: TGTGCCAGCAGTGAATGGGGGACAGCGAATTCACCCCTCCACTTT.

This clonotype was seen at least ten times. The chain joins TRBV9 to TRBJ1-2; a weak D match, TRBD1 (6 bases). Germline CDR1 and CDR2: SGDLS and YYNGEE. V was clipped by 0 bases and J by 10 bases, with 22 bases between them. This CDR3 has 16 residues. The CDR3 DNA sequence: TGTGCCAGCAGCGTAGCTGGAGGGGGGGACCGCCGAGACTACACCTTC. Translated: CASSVAGGGDRRDYTF. The full variable domain, rest sourced from reference TRBV9 and TRBJ1-2, is DSGVTQTPKHLITATGQRVTLRCSPRSGDLSVYWYQQSLDQGLQFLIQYYNGEERAKGNILERFSAQQFPDLHSELNLSSLELGDSALYFCASSVAGGGDRRDYTFGSGTRLTVV.

This clonotype was detected ten times or more. The chain uses TRBV19 and TRBJ1-5; TRBD1 aligns across 8 bases. Looked up from germline, CDR1 is LNHDA and CDR2 is SQIVND (reference sequence). Trimming removed 4 bases from V and 5 bases from J; junction bases left unmatched: 1. The CDR3 is made up of 13 amino acids. CDR3 DNA: TGTGCCAGTAGTAGGGACAGGTATCAGCCCCAGCATTTT. The encoded protein is CASSRDRYQPQHF.

V gene TRBV20-1 combines with J gene TRBJ2-7; 8 bases map to TRBD1. Germline CDR1 and CDR2: DFQATT and SNEGSKA (reference sequence). The CDR3 has 13 residues. After removal of 5 bases from V and 2 bases from J, the junction contained 5 bases not matched to a gene. CDR3 bases: TGCAGTGCTTTCAGGGGGCCACCCTACGAGCAGTACTTC. This codes for CSAFRGPPYEQYF.

The sample holds many counts of this clonotype. The genes are TRBV6-1 and TRBJ2-7; TRBD2 matches at 11 bases. This CDR3 has 12 residues. Trimming at V came to 8 bases and at J to 3 bases, leaving 0 bases not matched to a gene. Germline CDR1 reads MNHNS; CDR2 reads SASEGT. Written as DNA, the CDR3 is TGTGCCAGCCTAGCGGGAGGCTACGAGCAGTACTTC. Protein product: CASLAGGYEQYF.

This clonotype was observed many times. The chain is built from TRBV27 and TRBJ2-2; D perhaps matches TRBD2 (6 bases). The V end lost 3 bases, the J end lost 7 bases, and 9 bases lay between the germline ends. The CDR3 spans 13 residues. Germline V gene data show CDR1 as MNHEY and CDR2 as SMNVEV (reference sequence). The DNA of the CDR3 is TGTGCCAGCAGTTTCGGGGGAGACGGGGAGCTGTTTTTT. This encodes CASSFGGDGELFF.

This clonotype was counted many times. Written as DNA, the CDR3 is TGTGCCAGCAGTAGAGGGCGGAACACTGAAGCTTTCTTT. This codes for CASSRGRNTEAFF. The genes are TRBV27 and TRBJ1-1; D remains unclear. CDR3 length: 13 residues. Per the germline V gene, CDR1 is MNHEY and CDR2 is SMNVEV (reference sequence). V lost 5 bases and J 1 base, leaving 8 bases between the germline ends.

This clonotype was seen more than once but under ten times. A much larger clone lies a single base off, so this may be a read error. This chain uses TRBV6-5 with TRBJ2-6; D remains unclear. This CDR3 is 13 amino acids long. Germline CDR1 and CDR2: MNHEY and SVGAGI. Trimming shortened V by 6 bases and J by 2 bases, and 5 bases separated the two germline ends. In nucleotides, the CDR3 is TGTGCCAGCAGATTAGCTGGGGCCAACGTCCTGACTTTC. Its protein product is CASRLAGANVLTF.

The chain combines TRBV29-1 with TRBJ2-2; TRBD2 matches 10 bases. Germline lookup yields CDR1 SQVTM and CDR2 ANQGSEA. The trim removed 7 bases at V and 5 bases at J, leaving 7 bases unmatched. The CDR3 extends over 14 amino acids. The CDR3 reads CSAQREGVTGELFF. The CDR3 nucleotides are TGCAGCGCTCAGCGGGAGGGGGTGACCGGGGAGCTGTTTTTT.

This clonotype was detected many times. V is TRBV6-4 and J is TRBJ1-1; maybe TRBD1 (6 bases). The CDR3 runs to 17 residues. Germline V gene sequence: CDR1 MRHNA, CDR2 SNTAGT. V was shortened by 7 bases and J by 1 base, with 22 bases between the two germline ends. CDR3 coding DNA: TGTGCCAGCACTAACAACCGAGGGGGACACCCGAACACTGAAGCTTTCTTT. It is translated as CASTNNRGGHPNTEAFF.

The chain combines TRBV29-1 with TRBJ1-1; 7 bases fit TRBD1. The CDR3 is 12 amino acids. Germline CDR1 is SQVTM and CDR2 is ANQGSEA. Unmatched junction bases numbered 6, after V lost 7 bases and J lost 4 bases. The CDR3 coding sequence is TGCAGCGGTCGACAGGGCGCCACTGAAGCTTTCTTT. Its protein is CSGRQGATEAFF.

The sample holds many counts of this clonotype. The chain recombines TRBV6-1 with TRBJ1-5; TRBD1 matches 7 bases. The CDR3 runs to 14 residues. Germline loops: CDR1 MNHNS, CDR2 SASEGT. V lost 6 bases and J lost 1; bases outside the gene matches: 3. CDR3 nucleotides: TGTGCCAGCAGACCGGGACAGAGCAATCAGCCCCAGCATTTT. Encoded protein: CASRPGQSNQPQHF.

This clonotype has ten or more counts. This rearrangement joins TRBV7-6 to TRBJ1-1; perhaps TRBD1 as D (6 bases). Germline CDR1 is SGHVS and CDR2 is FNYEAQ. CDR3 length equals 14 residues. Trimming stripped 5 bases from V and 3 bases from J, with 13 bases between. CDR3 nucleotides: TGTGCCAGCAGCCCGAACCGGGGGCACACTGAAGCTTTCTTT. Its translation: CASSPNRGHTEAFF.

This clonotype came up many times. The chain carries TRBV19 and TRBJ2-7; D remains ambiguous. The CDR3 has 14 amino acids. Germline-derived CDR1 and CDR2 are LNHDA and SQIVND (reference sequence). V lost 1 base and J lost 1, with 8 bases in between. The CDR3 DNA follows: TGTGCCAGTAGTATAGTCGGCGGATCCTACGAGCAGTACTTC. It is translated as CASSIVGGSYEQYF.

There are a few counts of this clonotype. V and J are TRBV2 and TRBJ1-1; 10 bases align to TRBD1. The junction had 5 bases not matched to a gene; V was cut back by 6 bases and J by 4 bases. The CDR3 has 14 amino acids. Germline lookup yields CDR1 SNHLY and CDR2 FYNNEI. For the CDR3, the DNA is TGTGCCAGCAGACCTGACAGGGGGCCCACTGAAGCTTTCTTT. This gives the protein CASRPDRGPTEAFF.

This clonotype appeared a few times. In DNA form, the CDR3 reads TGTGCCAGCAGTTTAGCGGCGAGGGACGTCGAGCAGTACTTC. Translation gives CASSLAARDVEQYF. The rearrangement links TRBV12-3 or TRBV12-4 to TRBJ2-7, with D perhaps being TRBD1 or TRBD2 (5 bases each). Trimming took off 0 bases at V and 6 bases at J, with 12 bases between the two ends. The CDR3 has 14 residues.

This clonotype was observed at least ten times. The chain links TRBV6-1 to TRBJ1-5; D is unclear. This CDR3 region has 15 residues. CDR1 and CDR2 (germline): MNHNS, SASEGT. V was clipped by 4 bases and J by 0 bases, with 10 bases between them. CDR3 region: CASSAPASSNQPQHF. In DNA form, the CDR3 reads TGTGCCAGCAGTGCCCCGGCGTCTAGCAATCAGCCCCAGCATTTT.